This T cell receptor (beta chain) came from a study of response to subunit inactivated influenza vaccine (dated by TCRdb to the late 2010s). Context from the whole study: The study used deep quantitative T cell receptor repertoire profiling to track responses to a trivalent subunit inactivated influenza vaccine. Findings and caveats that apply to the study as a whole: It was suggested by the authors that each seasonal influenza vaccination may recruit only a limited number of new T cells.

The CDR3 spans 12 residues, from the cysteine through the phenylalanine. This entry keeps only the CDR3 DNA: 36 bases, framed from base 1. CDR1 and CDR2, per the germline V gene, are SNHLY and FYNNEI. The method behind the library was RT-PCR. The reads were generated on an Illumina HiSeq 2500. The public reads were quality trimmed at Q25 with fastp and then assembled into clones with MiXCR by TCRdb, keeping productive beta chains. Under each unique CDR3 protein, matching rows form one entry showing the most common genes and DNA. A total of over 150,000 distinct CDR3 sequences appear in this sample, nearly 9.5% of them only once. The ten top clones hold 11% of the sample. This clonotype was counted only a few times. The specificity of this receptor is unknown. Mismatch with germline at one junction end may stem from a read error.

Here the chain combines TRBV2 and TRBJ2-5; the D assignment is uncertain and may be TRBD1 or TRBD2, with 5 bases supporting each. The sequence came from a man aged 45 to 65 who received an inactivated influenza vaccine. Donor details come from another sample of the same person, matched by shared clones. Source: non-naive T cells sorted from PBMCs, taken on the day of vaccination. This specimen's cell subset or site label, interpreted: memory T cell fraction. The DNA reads TGTGCCAGCAGTGATGTTCCGGGGCCCCACCTCTTC. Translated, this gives CASSDVPGPHLF.